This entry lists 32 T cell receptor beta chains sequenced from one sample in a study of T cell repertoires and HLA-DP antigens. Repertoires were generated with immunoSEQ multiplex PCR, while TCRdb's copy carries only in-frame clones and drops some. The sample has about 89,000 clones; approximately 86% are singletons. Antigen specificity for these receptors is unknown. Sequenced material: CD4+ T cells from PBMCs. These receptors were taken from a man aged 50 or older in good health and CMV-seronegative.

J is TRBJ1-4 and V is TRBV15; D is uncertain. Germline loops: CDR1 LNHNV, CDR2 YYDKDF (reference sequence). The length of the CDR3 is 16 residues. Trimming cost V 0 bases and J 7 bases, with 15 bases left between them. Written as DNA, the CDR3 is TGTGCCACCAGCAGAGATTACCCCCCGAAAAGTGAAAAACTGTTTTTT. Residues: CATSRDYPPKSEKLFF.

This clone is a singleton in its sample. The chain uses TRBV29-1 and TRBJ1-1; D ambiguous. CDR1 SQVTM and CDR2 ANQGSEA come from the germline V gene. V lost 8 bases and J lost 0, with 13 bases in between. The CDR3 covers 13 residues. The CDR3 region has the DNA TGCAGCTTTAAGCGAGGGCTGAACACTGAAGCTTTCTTT. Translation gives CSFKRGLNTEAFF.

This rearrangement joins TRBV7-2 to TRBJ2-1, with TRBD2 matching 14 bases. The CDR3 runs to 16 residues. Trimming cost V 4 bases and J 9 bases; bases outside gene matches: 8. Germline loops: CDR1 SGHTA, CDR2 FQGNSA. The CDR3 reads CASSSGTSGSVSEQFF. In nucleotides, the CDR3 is TGTGCCAGCAGCTCCGGGACTAGCGGGAGTGTGAGTGAGCAGTTCTTC.

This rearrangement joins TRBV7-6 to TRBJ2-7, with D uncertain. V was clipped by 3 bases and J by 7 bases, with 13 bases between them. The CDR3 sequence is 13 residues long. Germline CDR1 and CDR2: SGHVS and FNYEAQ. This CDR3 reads CASSFGRSEEQYF. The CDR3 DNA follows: TGTGCCAGCAGCTTTGGACGGAGCGAAGAGCAGTACTTC.

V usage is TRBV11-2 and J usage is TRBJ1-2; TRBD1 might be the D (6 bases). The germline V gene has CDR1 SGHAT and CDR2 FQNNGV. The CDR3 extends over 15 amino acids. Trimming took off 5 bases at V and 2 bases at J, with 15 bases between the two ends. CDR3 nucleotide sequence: TGTGCCAGCAGCGCCCGGACAGAGGCCAACTATGGCTACACCTTC. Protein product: CASSARTEANYGYTF. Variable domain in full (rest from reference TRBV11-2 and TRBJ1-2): EAGVAQSPRYKIIEKRQSVAFWCNPISGHATLYWYQQILGQGPKLLIQFQNNGVVDDSQLPKDRFSAERLKGVDSTLKIQPAKLEDSAVYLCASSARTEANYGYTFGSGTRLTVV.

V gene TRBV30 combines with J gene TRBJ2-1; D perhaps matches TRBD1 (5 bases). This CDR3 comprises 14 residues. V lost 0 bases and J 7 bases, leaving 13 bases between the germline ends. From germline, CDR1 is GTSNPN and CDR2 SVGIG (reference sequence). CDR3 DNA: TGTGCCTGGAGTGTAGGGGTCCATCCGAATGAGCAGTTCTTC. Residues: CAWSVGVHPNEQFF.

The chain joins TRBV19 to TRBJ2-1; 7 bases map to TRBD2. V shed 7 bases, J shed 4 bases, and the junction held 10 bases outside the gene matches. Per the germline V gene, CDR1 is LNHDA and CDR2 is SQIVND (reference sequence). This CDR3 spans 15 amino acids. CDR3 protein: CASKPAGRAYNEQFF. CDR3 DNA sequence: TGTGCCAGTAAACCAGCGGGAAGAGCTTACAATGAGCAGTTCTTC.

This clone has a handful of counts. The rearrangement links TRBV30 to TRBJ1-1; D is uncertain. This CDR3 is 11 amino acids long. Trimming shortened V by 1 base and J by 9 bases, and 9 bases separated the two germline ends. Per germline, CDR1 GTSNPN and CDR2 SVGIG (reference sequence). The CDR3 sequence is CAWSGERKAFF. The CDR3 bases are TGTGCCTGGAGTGGGGAGAGGAAAGCTTTCTTT.

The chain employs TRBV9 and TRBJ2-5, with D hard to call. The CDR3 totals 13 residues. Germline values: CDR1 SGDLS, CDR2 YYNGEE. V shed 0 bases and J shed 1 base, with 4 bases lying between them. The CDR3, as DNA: TGTGCCAGCAGCGTAGCCTCCCAAGAGACCCAGTACTTC. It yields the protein CASSVASQETQYF.

The CDR3 spells CASSAGPPAIEKLFF. For the CDR3, the DNA is TGTGCCAGTAGTGCCGGGCCCCCAGCTATTGAAAAACTGTTTTTT. V usage is TRBV19 and J usage is TRBJ1-4; D remains unclear. Trimming stripped 5 bases from V and 7 bases from J, with 17 bases between. CDR1 LNHDA and CDR2 SQIVND come from the germline V gene (reference sequence). The CDR3 is 15 residues long.

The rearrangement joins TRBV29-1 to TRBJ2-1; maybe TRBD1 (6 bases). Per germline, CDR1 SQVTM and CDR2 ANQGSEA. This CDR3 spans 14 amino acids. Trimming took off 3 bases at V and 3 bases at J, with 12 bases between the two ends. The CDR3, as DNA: TGCAGCGTTGATTTGACAGGAGTCTACAATGAGCAGTTCTTC. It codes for CSVDLTGVYNEQFF.

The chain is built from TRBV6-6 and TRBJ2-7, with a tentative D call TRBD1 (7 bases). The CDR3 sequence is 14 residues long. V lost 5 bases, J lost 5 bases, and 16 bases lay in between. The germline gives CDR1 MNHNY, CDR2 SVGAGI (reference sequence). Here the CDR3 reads CASSRTGPGDEQYF. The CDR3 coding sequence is TGTGCCAGCAGTCGGACAGGACCGGGGGACGAGCAGTACTTC.

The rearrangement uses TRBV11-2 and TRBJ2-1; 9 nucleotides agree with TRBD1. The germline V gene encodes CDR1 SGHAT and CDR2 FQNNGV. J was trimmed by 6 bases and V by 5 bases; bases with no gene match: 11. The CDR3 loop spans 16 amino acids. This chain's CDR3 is CASSHRRDRDSNEQFF. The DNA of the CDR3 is TGTGCCAGCAGCCATCGTCGGGACAGGGATTCCAATGAGCAGTTCTTC.

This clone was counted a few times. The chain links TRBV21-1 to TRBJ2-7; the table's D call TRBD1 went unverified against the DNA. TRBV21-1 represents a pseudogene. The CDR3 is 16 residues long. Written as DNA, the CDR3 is TGTGCCAGCACCCACACCGGGACAACTAGCTCCTACGAGCAGTACTTC. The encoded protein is CASTHTGTTSSYEQYF.

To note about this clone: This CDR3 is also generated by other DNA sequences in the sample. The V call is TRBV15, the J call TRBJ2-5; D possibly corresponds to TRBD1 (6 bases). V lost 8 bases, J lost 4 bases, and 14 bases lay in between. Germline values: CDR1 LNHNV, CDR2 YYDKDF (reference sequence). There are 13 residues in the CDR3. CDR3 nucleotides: TGTGCCACCTCCCGAGGGGGTGGAGAGACCCAGTACTTC. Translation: CATSRGGGETQYF.

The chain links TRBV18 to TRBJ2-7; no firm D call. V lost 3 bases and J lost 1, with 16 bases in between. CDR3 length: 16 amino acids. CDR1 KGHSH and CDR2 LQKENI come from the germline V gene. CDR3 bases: TGTGCCAGCTCACCCCCTAACCGGGCAGGTTCCTACGAGCAGTACTTC. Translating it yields CASSPPNRAGSYEQYF.

The CDR3 loop reads CASSDRVRGETQYF. The CDR3 DNA is TGTGCCAGCAGCGACAGGGTTCGTGGCGAGACCCAGTACTTC. The V gene is TRBV13, the J gene TRBJ2-5; 7 bases are a match to TRBD1. V shed 5 bases and J 5 bases; nucleotides not matched to a gene: 8. This CDR3 has 14 amino acids. CDR1 PRHDT and CDR2 FYEKMQ come from the germline V gene (reference sequence).

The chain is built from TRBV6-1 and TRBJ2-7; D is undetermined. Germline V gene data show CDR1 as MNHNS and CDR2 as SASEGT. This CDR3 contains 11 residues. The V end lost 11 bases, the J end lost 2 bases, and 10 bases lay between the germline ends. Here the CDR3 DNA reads TGTGCCTCTGACGAGCCCTACGAGCAGTACTTC. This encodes CASDEPYEQYF.

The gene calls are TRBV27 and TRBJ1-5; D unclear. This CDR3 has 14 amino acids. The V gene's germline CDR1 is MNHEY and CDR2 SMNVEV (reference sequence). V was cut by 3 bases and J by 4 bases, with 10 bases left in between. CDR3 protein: CASSFIGFNQPQHF. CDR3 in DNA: TGTGCCAGCAGTTTTATAGGTTTTAATCAGCCCCAGCATTTT.

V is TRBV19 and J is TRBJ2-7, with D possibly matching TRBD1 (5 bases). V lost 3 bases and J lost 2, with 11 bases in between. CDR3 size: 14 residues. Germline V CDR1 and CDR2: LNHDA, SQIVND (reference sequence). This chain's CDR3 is CASSILAGPYEQYF. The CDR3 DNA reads TGTGCCAGTAGTATTTTAGCAGGGCCCTACGAGCAGTACTTC.

CDR3 sequence (DNA): TGTGCCAGCAGCTTAGACAGGGCAAATGAAAAACTGTTTTTT. Translated, it gives CASSLDRANEKLFF. This chain links TRBV7-9 with TRBJ1-4; D may be TRBD1 (6 bases). The CDR3 consists of 14 residues. V was trimmed by 1 base and J by 5 bases, leaving 8 bases between them. Looked up from germline, CDR1 is SEHNR and CDR2 is FQNEAQ (reference sequence).

The CDR3 is CASSLPEALGEQYF. The CDR3, as DNA: TGCGCCAGCAGCTTACCCGAGGCCCTGGGCGAGCAGTACTTC. The genes are TRBV5-1 and TRBJ2-7; D remains ambiguous. Looked up from germline, CDR1 is SGHRS and CDR2 is YFSETQ. The CDR3 length is 14 residues. V was shortened by 2 bases and J by 6 bases, with 15 bases between the two germline ends.

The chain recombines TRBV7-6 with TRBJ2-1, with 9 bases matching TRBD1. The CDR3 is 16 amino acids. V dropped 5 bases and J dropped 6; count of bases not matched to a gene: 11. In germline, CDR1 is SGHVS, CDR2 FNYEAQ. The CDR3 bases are TGTGCCAGCAGCCCAGGAGTAGGACAGGGGTCCAATGAGCAGTTCTTC. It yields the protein CASSPGVGQGSNEQFF.

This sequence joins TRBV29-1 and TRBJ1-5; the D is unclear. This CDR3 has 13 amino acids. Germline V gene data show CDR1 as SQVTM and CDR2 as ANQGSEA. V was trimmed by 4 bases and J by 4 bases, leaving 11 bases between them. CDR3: CSVGGRGNQPQHF. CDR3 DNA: TGCAGCGTTGGAGGGCGGGGTAATCAGCCCCAGCATTTT.

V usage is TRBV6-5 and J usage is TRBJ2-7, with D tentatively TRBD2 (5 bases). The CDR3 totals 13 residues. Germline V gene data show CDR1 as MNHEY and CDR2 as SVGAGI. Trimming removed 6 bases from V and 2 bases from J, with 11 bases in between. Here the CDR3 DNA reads TGTGCCAGCAGAAGCGGATATCCCTACGAGCAGTACTTC. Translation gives CASRSGYPYEQYF.

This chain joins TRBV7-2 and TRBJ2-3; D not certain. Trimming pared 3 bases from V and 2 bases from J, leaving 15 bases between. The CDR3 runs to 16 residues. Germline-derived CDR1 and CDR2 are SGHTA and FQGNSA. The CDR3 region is CASSFRQHTITDTQYF. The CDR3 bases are TGTGCCAGCAGCTTCCGGCAGCATACAATCACAGATACGCAGTATTTT.

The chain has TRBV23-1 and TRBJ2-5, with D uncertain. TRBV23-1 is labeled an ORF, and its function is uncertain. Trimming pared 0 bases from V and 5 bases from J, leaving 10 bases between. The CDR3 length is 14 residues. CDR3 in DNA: TGCGCCAGCAGTCAATCGACACGTGGGGAGACCCAGTACTTC. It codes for CASSQSTRGETQYF.

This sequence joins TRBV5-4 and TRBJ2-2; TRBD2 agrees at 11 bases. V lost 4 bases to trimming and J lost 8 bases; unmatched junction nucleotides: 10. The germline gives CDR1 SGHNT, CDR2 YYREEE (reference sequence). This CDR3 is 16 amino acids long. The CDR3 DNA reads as TGTGCCAGCAGCACGGCGACTAGCGGGGTTCAAGGGGAGCTGTTTTTT. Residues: CASSTATSGVQGELFF.

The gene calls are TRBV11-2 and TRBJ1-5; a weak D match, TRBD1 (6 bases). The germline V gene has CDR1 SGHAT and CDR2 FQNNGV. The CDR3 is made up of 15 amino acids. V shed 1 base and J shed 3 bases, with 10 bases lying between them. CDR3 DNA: TGTGCCAGCAGCTTAGGTACAGGGTCCAATCAGCCCCAGCATTTT. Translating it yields CASSLGTGSNQPQHF.

The CDR3 nucleotides read TGTGCCAGCAGCTACAGGACCAATATGAACACTGAAGCTTTCTTT. This codes for CASSYRTNMNTEAFF. The genes are TRBV6-1 and TRBJ1-1; D perhaps matches TRBD1 (5 bases). Germline loops: CDR1 MNHNS, CDR2 SASEGT. This CDR3 spans 15 amino acids. The ends were cut back, 6 bases at V and 0 bases at J, with 14 bases in the middle.

CDR3 region: CATGTSTDTQYF. CDR3 nucleotides: TGTGCCACCGGGACTAGCACAGATACGCAGTATTTT. The J gene is TRBJ2-3, the V gene TRBV6-1; D might be TRBD2 (6 bases). V gave up 10 bases and J gave up 0 bases, with 8 bases separating them. The CDR3 spans 12 residues. CDR1 is MNHNS and CDR2 is SASEGT in the germline V gene.

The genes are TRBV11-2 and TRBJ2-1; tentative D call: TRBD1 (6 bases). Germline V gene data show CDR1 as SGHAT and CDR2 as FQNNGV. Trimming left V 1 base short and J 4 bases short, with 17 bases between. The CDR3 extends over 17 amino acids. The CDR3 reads CASSLAMTGAPYNEQFF. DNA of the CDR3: TGTGCCAGCAGCTTAGCGATGACAGGAGCCCCTTACAATGAGCAGTTCTTC.